These 27 T cell receptor beta chains originate from one sample sequenced in a study of blood T cells in healthy people across ages. A second roughly 6 to 12 cycle PCR used barcoded and J-beta primers. TCRdb reprocessed the 5' RACE reads via MiXCR and lists one record per CDR3 protein. Of 650,000 to 950,000 distinct CDR3 sequences listed, 40% to 50% are singletons. Specimen: blood. Every receptor here comes from a man in his fifties or sixties in good health.

This clonotype was detected many times. This chain joins TRBV20-1 and TRBJ2-5; D remains ambiguous. The germline V gene has CDR1 DFQATT and CDR2 SNEGSKA (reference sequence). CDR3 length equals 12 residues. Trimming removed 4 bases from V and 0 bases from J, with 6 bases in between. The CDR3 DNA sequence: TGCAGTGCTAAAACTAACCAAGAGACCCAGTACTTC. It codes for CSAKTNQETQYF.

CDR3 nucleotides: TGTGCCAGCAGCCATGGACAGGGGGGAGAGACCCAGTACTTC. The encoded protein is CASSHGQGGETQYF. The chain is built from TRBV7-2 and TRBJ2-5, with 10 bases matching TRBD1. Germline V gene data show CDR1 as SGHTA and CDR2 as FQGNSA. The CDR3 is made up of 14 amino acids. Trimming took 5 bases from V and 4 from J; bases not matched to a gene: 4.

The chain is built from TRBV20-1 and TRBJ2-5; TRBD2 matches at 9 bases. The CDR3 is 14 residues long. Germline lookup yields CDR1 DFQATT and CDR2 SNEGSKA (reference sequence). V shed 1 base, J shed 7 bases, and the junction held 7 bases outside the gene matches. The CDR3 DNA is TGCAGTGCTAGAGGACTAGCGGCCTCGGGGACCCAGTACTTC. Its translation is CSARGLAASGTQYF.

For the CDR3, the DNA is TGTGCCAGCAGCTTTTTAACTAGCGGGCTGAATGAGCAGTTCTTC. Amino acids: CASSFLTSGLNEQFF. The chain carries TRBV7-9 and TRBJ2-1; 9 bases agree with TRBD2. The V and J ends lost 3 bases and 7 bases, in that order; junction bases with no gene match: 7. The CDR3 consists of 15 residues. From germline, CDR1 is SEHNR and CDR2 FQNEAQ (reference sequence).

This clonotype came up a few times. The J gene is TRBJ1-5, the V gene TRBV10-2; D may be TRBD1 (5 bases). The CDR3 runs 20 residues. V gave up 0 bases and J gave up 0 bases, with 21 bases separating them. CDR1 is WSHSY, CDR2 SAAADI, per germline. The DNA of the CDR3 is TGCGCCAGCAGTGAGTCGAGCCTCCTGGACGGGGGATATAGCAATCAGCCCCAGCATTTT. This gives the protein CASSESSLLDGGYSNQPQHF.

The chain joins TRBV20-1 to TRBJ2-7; 7 nucleotides agree with TRBD1. CDR3 length equals 16 residues. Germline V gene data show CDR1 as DFQATT and CDR2 as SNEGSKA (reference sequence). J gave up 3 bases and V 0 bases, and 11 bases lay outside the gene matches. Here the CDR3 reads CSARDLSGTAVYEQYF. CDR3 nucleotides: TGCAGTGCTAGAGATCTATCCGGGACAGCCGTCTACGAGCAGTACTTC.

The chain combines TRBV28 with TRBJ1-3, with a possible D match to TRBD1 (5 bases). V was trimmed by 3 bases and J by 4 bases, leaving 10 bases between them. The CDR3 covers 14 residues. Germline-derived CDR1 and CDR2 are MDHEN and SYDVKM. Here the CDR3 reads CASSFPGTGNTIYF. The CDR3 nucleotides read TGTGCCAGCAGTTTCCCAGGGACCGGAAACACCATATATTTT.

The J gene is TRBJ2-5, the V gene TRBV6-1; 7 bases are a match to TRBD1. This CDR3 comprises 18 residues. Germline CDR1 and CDR2: MNHNS and SASEGT. V gave up 6 bases and J gave up 4 bases; unmatched junction bases: 20. CDR3 DNA: TGTGCCAGCAGACCAAGACGATCCGGGACAGCCTCGTTAGAGACCCAGTACTTC. Encoded protein: CASRPRRSGTASLETQYF.

The CDR3 loop is CASSLDRTGASYEQYF. The DNA for the CDR3 is TGTGCCAGCAGCTTAGACCGGACAGGGGCCTCCTACGAGCAGTACTTC. This chain links TRBV7-2 with TRBJ2-7; TRBD1 matches 9 bases. CDR1 SGHTA and CDR2 FQGNSA come from the germline V gene. The length of the CDR3 is 16 residues. With 1 base clipped from V and 0 bases from J, the junction kept 4 bases outside the gene matches.

This clonotype was counted at least ten times. The chain combines TRBV15 with TRBJ2-7, with 11 positions matching TRBD1. The trim removed 1 base at V and 5 bases at J, leaving 4 bases unmatched. Germline values: CDR1 LNHNV, CDR2 YYDKDF (reference sequence). This CDR3 contains 15 residues. The CDR3: CATSRGWTGGNEQYF. CDR3 coding DNA: TGTGCCACCAGCAGAGGTTGGACAGGGGGCAACGAGCAGTACTTC.

This clonotype was observed a few times. This chain uses TRBV30 with TRBJ1-2, with D perhaps TRBD1 (6 bases). Deletions cut 4 bases from V and 6 bases from J, with 15 bases between. CDR3 length equals 13 residues. Germline-derived CDR1 and CDR2 are GTSNPN and SVGIG (reference sequence). CDR3: CAWNSQGQDGYTF. The CDR3 DNA sequence: TGTGCCTGGAACTCACAGGGTCAGGATGGCTACACCTTC.

This chain joins TRBV6-2 or TRBV6-3 and TRBJ2-7; no reliable D call. Per the germline V gene, CDR1 is MNHEY and CDR2 is SVGEGT. The V end lost 3 bases, the J end lost 6 bases, and 6 bases lay between the germline ends. This CDR3 is 11 amino acids long. The CDR3 loop reads CASSYLCEQYF. CDR3 coding DNA: TGTGCCAGCAGTTATCTGTGCGAGCAGTACTTC.

This clonotype was counted a few times. This chain's CDR3 is CASSVTRGNQPQHF. In nucleotides, the CDR3 is TGTGCCAGCAGCGTCACCCGGGGGAATCAGCCCCAGCATTTT. The chain has TRBV7-2 and TRBJ1-5; TRBD1 is a possible D gene (5 bases). Per germline, CDR1 SGHTA and CDR2 FQGNSA. With 5 bases removed from V and 4 bases from J, the gap between germline ends came to 12 bases. The CDR3 loop spans 14 amino acids.

V gene TRBV12-3 or TRBV12-4 combines with J gene TRBJ2-2; no clear D gene. This CDR3 is built from 17 residues. Deletions cut 5 bases from V and 5 bases from J, with 21 bases between. The CDR3: CASSPNLFSGWTGELFF. The CDR3 DNA follows: TGTGCCAGCAGTCCGAACCTTTTTTCCGGGTGGACCGGGGAGCTGTTTTTT.

This chain joins TRBV7-2 and TRBJ2-1, with 8 bases identical to TRBD2. J gave up 4 bases and V 1 base, and 6 bases lay outside the gene matches. Germline CDR1 reads SGHTA; CDR2 reads FQGNSA. The CDR3 has 16 residues. The CDR3 DNA follows: TGTGCCAGCAGCTTAGAATACGCGGGGGGATACAATGAGCAGTTCTTC. It translates to CASSLEYAGGYNEQFF.

The chain uses TRBV6-1 and TRBJ2-7; D is possibly TRBD2 (5 bases). The V and J ends lost 4 bases and 1 base respectively, with 14 bases between them. Germline CDR1 MNHNS, CDR2 SASEGT. The CDR3 covers 15 residues. The chain's CDR3 is CASSVTGKVSYEQYF. For the CDR3, the DNA is TGTGCCAGCAGTGTGACGGGGAAAGTTTCCTACGAGCAGTACTTC.

The chain has TRBV19 and TRBJ2-7; maybe TRBD2 (6 bases). The end of the DNA fits TRBJ2-5 better, so the J call may be wrong. Looked up from germline, CDR1 is LNHDA and CDR2 is SQIVND (reference sequence). The length of the CDR3 is 13 residues. The CDR3 nucleotides read TGTGCCAGTAAACCGGGACTTGAAGAGACCCAGTACTTC. It encodes CASKPGLEETQYF.

The sample holds many counts of this clonotype. This chain connects TRBV7-9 to TRBJ2-1; D is uncertain. Germline V gene lookup returns CDR1 SEHNR and CDR2 FQNEAQ (reference sequence). V was clipped by 1 base and J by 0 bases, with 7 bases between them. This CDR3 has 15 amino acids. CDR3 nucleotide sequence: TGTGCCAGCAGCTTAGTAGGTAGCTCCTACAATGAGCAGTTCTTC. It codes for CASSLVGSSYNEQFF.

The V and J genes are TRBV7-2 and TRBJ1-6; D is perhaps TRBD1 (6 bases). CDR1 and CDR2 (germline): SGHTA, FQGNSA. The V end lost 5 bases, the J end lost 7 bases, and 18 bases lay between the germline ends. CDR3 length equals 16 residues. The CDR3 region has the DNA TGTGCCAGCAGCGCGTTGAACAGGGTCGCGAATTCACCCCTCCACTTT. It yields the protein CASSALNRVANSPLHF.

The chain couples TRBV29-1 to TRBJ2-1; a possible D gene is TRBD1 (6 bases). Trimming took 6 bases from V and 5 from J, leaving 11 bases between them. The CDR3 runs to 12 residues. Germline V gene data show CDR1 as SQVTM and CDR2 as ANQGSEA. The CDR3 loop reads CSVSGGNNEQFF. The DNA for the CDR3 is TGCAGCGTGAGTGGGGGCAACAATGAGCAGTTCTTC.

This clonotype occurred a few times. J is TRBJ1-2 and V is TRBV4-3; D not certain. The length of the CDR3 is 14 residues. The germline CDR1 and CDR2 sequences are LGHNA and YSLEER. V lost 1 base and J lost 0, with 6 bases in between. The CDR3, as DNA: TGCGCCAGCAGCCAAGGACCCGCTAACTATGGCTACACCTTC. Encoded protein: CASSQGPANYGYTF.

The chain uses TRBV7-3 and TRBJ2-5; D may be TRBD2 (5 bases). Between the trimmed V and J ends, which lost 5 bases and 4 bases, there was a span of 14 bases. This CDR3 is 14 amino acids long. Germline V gene data show CDR1 as SGHTA and CDR2 as FQGTGA. Here the CDR3 DNA reads TGTGCCAGCAGCCCCGCGGGTATGGGAGAGACCCAGTACTTC. This gives the protein CASSPAGMGETQYF.

The rearrangement uses TRBV7-2 and TRBJ2-7; the match to TRBD2 covers 13 bases. Germline loops: CDR1 SGHTA, CDR2 FQGNSA. This CDR3 comprises 16 residues. V was clipped by 1 base and J by 6 bases; unmatched bases: 6. The CDR3 protein is CASSLELAGGLSEQYF. Written as DNA, the CDR3 is TGTGCCAGCAGCTTAGAACTAGCGGGGGGGCTGTCCGAGCAGTACTTC.

The chain has TRBV15 and TRBJ1-2; 8 nucleotides agree with TRBD1. V dropped 0 bases and J dropped 10; count of bases not matched to a gene: 10. The germline gives CDR1 LNHNV, CDR2 YYDKDF (reference sequence). The CDR3 length is 15 residues. For the CDR3, the DNA is TGTGCCACCAGCAGAGAGGCCAGGGGGCTGTTTGACTACACCTTC. Translating gives CATSREARGLFDYTF.

The J gene is TRBJ2-1, the V gene TRBV24-1, with 10 bases fitting TRBD2. V trimming: 4 bases; J trimming: 5 bases; junction bases outside the gene matches: 4. CDR1 KGHDR and CDR2 SFDVKD come from the germline V gene. The CDR3 sequence is 15 residues long. Here the CDR3 reads CATSDWTSGDNEQFF. CDR3 nucleotide sequence: TGTGCCACCAGTGACTGGACTAGCGGCGACAATGAGCAGTTCTTC.

This chain joins TRBV11-2 and TRBJ1-1; D is unclear. The CDR3 covers 15 residues. V was cut by 2 bases and J by 0 bases, with 10 bases left in between. Germline CDR1 reads SGHAT; CDR2 reads FQNNGV. CDR3 amino acids: CASSLFLGLNTEAFF. In DNA form, the CDR3 reads TGTGCCAGCAGCTTATTTTTAGGCCTGAACACTGAAGCTTTCTTT.

This clonotype was counted only a few times. The chain carries TRBV5-5 and TRBJ1-4; D is undetermined. The germline V gene encodes CDR1 SGHKS and CDR2 YYEKEE (reference sequence). Trimming removed 3 bases from V and 5 bases from J, with 8 bases in between. The CDR3 totals 13 residues. The CDR3 DNA reads TGTGCCAGCAGCTCCACGAGAAATGAAAAACTGTTTTTT. This gives the protein CASSSTRNEKLFF.